The 16 T cell receptor beta chains presented below share a single source sample, sequenced in a study of control samples from healthy donors and cancer patients. Generated by immunoSEQ multiplex PCR, the TCRdb table keeps only in-frame clones and is missing some. This sample yields 90,000 to 100,000 clones, of which approximately 81% are seen a single time; about 10% belongs to the top ten. The sequencing input was blood. These receptors were obtained from a woman in her 30s in good health.

This sequence joins TRBV9 and TRBJ2-3; possible D gene TRBD1, 7 bases. The CDR3 contains 14 residues. CDR1 and CDR2 from the germline V gene are SGDLS and YYNGEE. V lost 7 bases to trimming and J lost 0 bases, with 12 bases between them. CDR3 protein: CASGGTASTDTQYF. The CDR3 coding sequence is TGTGCCAGCGGCGGGACAGCTAGCACAGATACGCAGTATTTT.

Only a few counts were recorded for this clone. This sequence joins TRBV10-2 and TRBJ1-1, with D possibly matching TRBD1 (5 bases). Trimming removed 10 bases at V and 0 bases at J, with 15 bases between. Per the germline V gene, CDR1 is WSHSY and CDR2 is SAAADI. The CDR3 covers 14 residues. CDR3 coding DNA: TGCGCCACCGGTCCGGGGCCCATGAACACTGAAGCTTTCTTT. This gives the protein CATGPGPMNTEAFF.

V and J are TRBV5-1 and TRBJ2-1; D is ambiguous. Trimming cost V 4 bases and J 6 bases, with 8 bases left between them. This CDR3 contains 12 residues. Germline CDR1 is SGHRS and CDR2 is YFSETQ. The CDR3, as DNA: TGCGCCAGCAGCCCTGACCCCAATGAGCAGTTCTTC. This gives the protein CASSPDPNEQFF.

About this clone itself: At one boundary the junction diverges from the germline segment, which might be a read error. The genes are TRBV29-1 and TRBJ1-1; possible D gene TRBD1, 6 bases. Germline V gene sequence: CDR1 SQVTM, CDR2 ANQGSEA. This CDR3 spans 13 amino acids. CDR3: CSGEQGWNTEAFF. Here the CDR3 DNA reads TGCAGCGGTGAACAGGGTTGGAACACTGAAGCTTTCTTT.

The chain uses TRBV30 and TRBJ1-6, with D uncertain. The V gene's germline CDR1 is GTSNPN and CDR2 SVGIG (reference sequence). CDR3 length: 18 amino acids. The ends were cut back, 0 bases at V and 0 bases at J, with 15 bases in the middle. For the CDR3, the DNA is TGTGCCTGGAGTGTGTACAGTACCCCAAGCTCCTATAATTCACCCCTCCACTTT. Translated: CAWSVYSTPSSYNSPLHF.

This chain uses TRBV7-6 with TRBJ2-5; 12 nucleotides line up with TRBD2. CDR3 size: 13 residues. With V trimmed by 3 bases and J by 9 bases, 2 bases remained unmatched. Germline values: CDR1 SGHVS, CDR2 FNYEAQ. In nucleotides, the CDR3 is TGTGCCAGCAGCTTTCTAGCGGGGGGGCCCCAGTACTTC. The encoded protein is CASSFLAGGPQYF. Looking up the rest from reference TRBV7-6 and TRBJ2-5 gives the full variable domain: GAGVSQSPRYKVTKRGQDVALRCDPISGHVSLYWYRQALGQGPEFLTYFNYEAQQDKSGLPNDRFSAERPEGSISTLTIQRTEQRDSAMYRCASSFLAGGPQYFGPGTRLLVL.

This chain links TRBV19 with TRBJ2-5; D perhaps matches TRBD2 (7 bases). The germline gives CDR1 LNHDA, CDR2 SQIVND (reference sequence). Trimming cost V 1 base and J 4 bases, with 10 bases left between them. This CDR3 is 14 amino acids long. The CDR3 loop reads CASSIGGGGETQYF. CDR3 DNA sequence: TGTGCCAGTAGTATAGGGGGAGGGGGAGAGACCCAGTACTTC. The complete variable domain, with remaining parts taken from reference TRBV19 and TRBJ2-5, reads DGGITQSPKYLFRKEGQNVTLSCEQNLNHDAMYWYRQDPGQGLRLIYYSQIVNDFQKGDIAEGYSVSREKKESFPLTVTSAQKNPTAFYLCASSIGGGGETQYFGPGTRLLVL.

The chain employs TRBV14 and TRBJ2-7, with 7 bases aligning to TRBD1. Unmatched junction bases numbered 17, after V lost 8 bases and J lost 4 bases. The germline CDR1 and CDR2 sequences are SGHDN and FVKESK. This CDR3 region has 16 residues. CDR3 coding DNA: TGTGCCAGCTCGGGGCTCTATGGACAGGAGGTATACGAGCAGTACTTC. This sequence encodes CASSGLYGQEVYEQYF.

The CDR3 nucleotides are TGTGCCAGCAGTGAATGGCCAGGATCGACCTACGAGCAGTACTTC. It is translated as CASSEWPGSTYEQYF. The chain is built from TRBV6-1 and TRBJ2-7; D gene ambiguous. Trimming cost V 2 bases and J 2 bases, with 13 bases left between them. Germline V gene data show CDR1 as MNHNS and CDR2 as SASEGT. The CDR3 length is 15 residues.

This clone appeared a few times. The rearrangement links TRBV6-5 to TRBJ1-2, with a tentative D call TRBD1 (6 bases). This CDR3 contains 12 residues. CDR1 and CDR2 (germline): MNHEY, SVGAGI. V shed 4 bases and J shed 10 bases, with 13 bases lying between them. Here the CDR3 reads CASSLTGGIYTF. The CDR3 DNA is TGTGCCAGCAGTTTGACAGGAGGGATCTACACCTTC.

J is TRBJ1-6 and V is TRBV5-1, with TRBD1 as a possible D gene (5 bases). Trimming removed 3 bases at V and 8 bases at J, with 15 bases between. This CDR3 spans 15 amino acids. Germline lookup yields CDR1 SGHRS and CDR2 YFSETQ. CDR3: CASSSIGRVDSPLHF. The DNA of the CDR3 is TGCGCCAGCAGCTCAATCGGCAGGGTCGATTCACCCCTCCACTTT.

The rearrangement uses TRBV6-1 and TRBJ2-1; 8 bases agree with TRBD2. CDR3 length equals 15 residues. Germline CDR1 MNHNS, CDR2 SASEGT. The V and J ends lost 1 base and 4 bases, in that order; junction bases with no gene match: 3. This chain's CDR3 is CASSEDGGVYNEQFF. CDR3 bases: TGTGCCAGCAGTGAAGACGGGGGGGTGTACAATGAGCAGTTCTTC.

The rearrangement joins TRBV5-1 to TRBJ1-1; 7 nucleotides agree with TRBD1. V dropped 4 bases and J dropped 10; count of bases not matched to a gene: 13. Germline V gene data show CDR1 as SGHRS and CDR2 as YFSETQ. The CDR3 consists of 14 residues. The CDR3 DNA sequence: TGCGCCAGCAGCGCGAGACAGGGAAGTCAGTCAGCTTTCTTT. It translates to CASSARQGSQSAFF.

J is TRBJ2-7 and V is TRBV6-2 or TRBV6-3, with 10 bases fitting TRBD1. With V trimmed by 6 bases and J by 2 bases, 7 bases remained unmatched. From germline, CDR1 is MNHEY and CDR2 SVGEGT. The CDR3 has 15 residues. The CDR3 DNA reads as TGTGCCAGCAGCAACGGAGGGACAGGGGCCTACGAGCAGTACTTC. Its translation: CASSNGGTGAYEQYF.

The chain has TRBV14 and TRBJ2-1; tentative D call: TRBD1 (7 bases). Germline V lookup: CDR1 SGHDN, CDR2 FVKESK. The CDR3 is made up of 16 amino acids. The ends were cut back, 6 bases at V and 0 bases at J, with 15 bases in the middle. CDR3 DNA sequence: TGTGCCAGCAGTCCGGAGGGGGCGATCTCCTACAATGAGCAGTTCTTC. It yields the protein CASSPEGAISYNEQFF. Supplemented by reference TRBV14 and TRBJ2-1, the full variable domain reads EAGVTQFPSHSVIEKGQTVTLRCDPISGHDNLYWYRRVMGKEIKFLLHFVKESKQDESGMPNNRFLAERTGGTYSTLKVQPAELEDSGVYFCASSPEGAISYNEQFFGPGTRLTVL.

This chain uses TRBV4-3 with TRBJ2-4; D is undetermined. Germline loops: CDR1 LGHNA, CDR2 YSLEER. V was clipped by 1 base and J by 7 bases, with 14 bases between them. This CDR3 has 15 residues. The CDR3 region has the DNA TGCGCCAGCAGCCAAGGGAATTCTGGGGTGAACATTCAGTACTTC. Its translation: CASSQGNSGVNIQYF.